This T cell receptor (beta chain) came from a study of shared clonotypes between healthy human individuals. TCRdb's copy holds only in-frame clones and misses some; the assay was immunoSEQ multiplex PCR. The sample yields some 1 million clones, about 76% seen once. The clonotype comes from a man in his late teens or twenties in good health. The specimen sequenced was memory CD4+ T cells sorted from blood. Subset indicated: CD45RA-negative fraction.

CDR3 region: CASSERGNANYGYTF. CDR3 in DNA: TGTGCCAGCAGTGAAAGGGGGAATGCTAACTATGGCTACACCTTC. The chain carries TRBV6-1 and TRBJ1-2; weak D call: TRBD1 (6 bases). V shed 2 bases and J shed 0 bases, with 10 bases lying between them. Germline V CDR1 and CDR2: MNHNS, SASEGT. This CDR3 is built from 15 residues.